This T cell receptor (beta chain) was documented in a study of regulatory T cells in long-lasting Graves disease. Time point indicated: persistent/refractory GD, antithyroid drugs over 5 years with positive TRAb. Construction of the TCR library relied on RNA isolated from PBMCs. For TCR beta, libraries came from iRepertoire HTBI primers and Arm-PCR of CDR3 regions. TCRdb ran MiXCR on the multiplex PCR reads and lists one entry per CDR3 protein. The sample has 350,000 to 500,000 distinct CDR3 sequences; roughly a fifth are singletons. At least ten counts were recorded for this clonotype. Deletions cut 2 bases from V and 14 bases from J, with 19 bases between. The germline CDR1 and CDR2 sequences are MDHEN and SYDVKM. The CDR3 totals 15 residues.

The sequences come from peripheral blood mononuclear cells (PBMCs), collected when the disease was refractory, from a patient treated with antithyroid drugs. The sequence was collected from a female donor with Graves disease. The V and J genes are TRBV28 and TRBJ1-6; D not resolved. The CDR3 region is CASSLTSWSGLSLHF. For the CDR3, the DNA is TGTGCCAGCAGTTTAACCAGTTGGTCTGGATTGTCCCTCCACTTT.